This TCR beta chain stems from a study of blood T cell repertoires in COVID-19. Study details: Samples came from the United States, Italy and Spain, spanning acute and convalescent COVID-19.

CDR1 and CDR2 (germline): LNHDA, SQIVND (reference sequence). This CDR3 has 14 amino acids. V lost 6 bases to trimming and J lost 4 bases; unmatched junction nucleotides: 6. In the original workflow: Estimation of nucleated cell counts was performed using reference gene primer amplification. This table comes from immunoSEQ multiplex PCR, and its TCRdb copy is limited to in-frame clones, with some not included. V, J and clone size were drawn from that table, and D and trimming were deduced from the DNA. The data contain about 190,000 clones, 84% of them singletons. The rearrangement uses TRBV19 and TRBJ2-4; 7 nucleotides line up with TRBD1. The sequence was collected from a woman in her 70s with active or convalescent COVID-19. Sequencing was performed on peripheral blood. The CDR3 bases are TGTGCCAGTAGGGACCCGGGACAGAAAAACATTCAGTACTTC. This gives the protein CASRDPGQKNIQYF.